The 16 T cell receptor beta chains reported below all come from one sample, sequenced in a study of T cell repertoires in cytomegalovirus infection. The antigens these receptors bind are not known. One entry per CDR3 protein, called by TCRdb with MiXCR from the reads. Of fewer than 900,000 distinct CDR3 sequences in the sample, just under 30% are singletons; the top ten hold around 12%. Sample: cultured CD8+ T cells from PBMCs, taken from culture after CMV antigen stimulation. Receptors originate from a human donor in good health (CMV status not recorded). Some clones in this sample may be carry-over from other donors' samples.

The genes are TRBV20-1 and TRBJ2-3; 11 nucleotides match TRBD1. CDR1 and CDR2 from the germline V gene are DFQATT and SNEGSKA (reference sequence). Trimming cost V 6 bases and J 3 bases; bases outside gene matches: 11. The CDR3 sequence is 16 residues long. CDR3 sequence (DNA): TGCAGTGCCCTACGGACAGGGGGCTCGGGGACAGATACGCAGTATTTT. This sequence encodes CSALRTGGSGTDTQYF.

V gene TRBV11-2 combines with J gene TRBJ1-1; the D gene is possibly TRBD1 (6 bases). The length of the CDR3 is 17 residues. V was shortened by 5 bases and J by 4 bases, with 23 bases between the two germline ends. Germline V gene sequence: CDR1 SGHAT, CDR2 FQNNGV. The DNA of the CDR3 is TGTGCCAGCAGCCCATGGGGGGGGCCCGACAAGCTCACTGAAGCTTTCTTT. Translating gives CASSPWGGPDKLTEAFF.

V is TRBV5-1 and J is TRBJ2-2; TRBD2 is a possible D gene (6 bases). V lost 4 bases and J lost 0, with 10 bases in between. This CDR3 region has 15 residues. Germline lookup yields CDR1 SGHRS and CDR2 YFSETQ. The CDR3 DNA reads TGCGCCAGCAGCAGTAGCGGAACGAACACCGGGGAGCTGTTTTTT. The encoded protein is CASSSSGTNTGELFF.

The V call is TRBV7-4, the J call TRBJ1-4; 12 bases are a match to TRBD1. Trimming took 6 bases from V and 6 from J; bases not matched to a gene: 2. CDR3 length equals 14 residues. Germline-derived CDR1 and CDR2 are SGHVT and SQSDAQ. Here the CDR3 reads CASRGQGADEKLFF. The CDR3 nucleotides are TGTGCCAGCAGGGGACAGGGGGCTGATGAAAAACTGTTTTTT.

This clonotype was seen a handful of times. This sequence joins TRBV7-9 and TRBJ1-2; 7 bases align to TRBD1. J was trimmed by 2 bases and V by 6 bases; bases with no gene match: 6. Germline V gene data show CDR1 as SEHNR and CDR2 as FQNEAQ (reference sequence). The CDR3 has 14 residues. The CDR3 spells CASSGGQSNYGYTF. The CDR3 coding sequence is TGTGCCAGCAGTGGGGGACAGAGCAACTATGGCTACACCTTC.

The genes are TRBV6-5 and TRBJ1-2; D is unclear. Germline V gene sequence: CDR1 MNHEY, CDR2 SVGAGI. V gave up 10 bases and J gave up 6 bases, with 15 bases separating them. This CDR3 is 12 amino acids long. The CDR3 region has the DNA TGTGCCACCCGTCGATTCGGTCATGGCTACACCTTC. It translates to CATRRFGHGYTF.

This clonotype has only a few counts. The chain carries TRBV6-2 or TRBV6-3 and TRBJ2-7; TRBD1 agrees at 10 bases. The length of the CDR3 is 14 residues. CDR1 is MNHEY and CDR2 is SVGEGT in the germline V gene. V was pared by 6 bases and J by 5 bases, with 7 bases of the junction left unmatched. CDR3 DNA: TGTGCCAGCAGCGACGGACAGGGGGACAACGAGCAGTACGTC. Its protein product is CASSDGQGDNEQYV.

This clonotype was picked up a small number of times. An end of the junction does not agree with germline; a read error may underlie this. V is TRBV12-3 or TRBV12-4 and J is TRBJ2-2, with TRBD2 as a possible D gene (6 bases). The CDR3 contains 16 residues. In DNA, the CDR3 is TGTGCCAGCAGTCACCTATGGCGGGGCAACAGCGGGGAGCTGTTTTTT. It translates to CASSHLWRGNSGELFF.

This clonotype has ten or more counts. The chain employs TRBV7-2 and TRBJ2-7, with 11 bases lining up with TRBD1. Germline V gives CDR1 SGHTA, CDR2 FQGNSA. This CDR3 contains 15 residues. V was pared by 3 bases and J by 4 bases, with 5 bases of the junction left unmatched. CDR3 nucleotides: TGTGCCAGCAGCTTGATCGGGACAGGGGGTTACGAGCAGTACTTC. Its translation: CASSLIGTGGYEQYF.

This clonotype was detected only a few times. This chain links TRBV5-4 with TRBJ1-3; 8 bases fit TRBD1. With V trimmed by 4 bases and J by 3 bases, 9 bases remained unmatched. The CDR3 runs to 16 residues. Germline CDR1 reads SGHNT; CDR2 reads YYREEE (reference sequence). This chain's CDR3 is CASSPLGQVDGNTIYF. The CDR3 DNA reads TGTGCCAGCAGCCCGTTGGGACAGGTGGATGGAAACACCATATATTTT.

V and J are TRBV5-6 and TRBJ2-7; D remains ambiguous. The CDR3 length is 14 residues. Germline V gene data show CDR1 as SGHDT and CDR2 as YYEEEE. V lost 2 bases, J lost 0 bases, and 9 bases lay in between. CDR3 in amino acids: CASSFRQYSYEQYV. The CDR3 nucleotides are TGTGCCAGCAGCTTTAGGCAGTACTCCTACGAGCAGTACGTC.

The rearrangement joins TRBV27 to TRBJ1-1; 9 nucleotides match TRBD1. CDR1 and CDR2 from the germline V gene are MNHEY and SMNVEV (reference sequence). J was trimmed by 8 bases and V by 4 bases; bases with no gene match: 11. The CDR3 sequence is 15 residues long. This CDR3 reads CASSYLNRGLLEAFF. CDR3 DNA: TGTGCCAGCAGTTATCTAAACAGGGGGCTGCTGGAAGCTTTCTTT.

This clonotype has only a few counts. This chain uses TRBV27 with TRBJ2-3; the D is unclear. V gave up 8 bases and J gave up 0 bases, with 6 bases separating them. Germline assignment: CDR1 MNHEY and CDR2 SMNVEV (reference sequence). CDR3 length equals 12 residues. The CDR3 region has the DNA TGTGCCAGCGTAGGAAGCACAGATACGCAGTATTTT. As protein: CASVGSTDTQYF.

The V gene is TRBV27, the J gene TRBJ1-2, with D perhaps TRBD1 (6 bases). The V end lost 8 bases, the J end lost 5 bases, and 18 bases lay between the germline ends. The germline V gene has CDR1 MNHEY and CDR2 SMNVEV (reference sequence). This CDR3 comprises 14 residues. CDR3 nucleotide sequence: TGTGCCAGCTCCTTTCAGGGGAGGTGGTATGGCTACACCTTC. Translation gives CASSFQGRWYGYTF.

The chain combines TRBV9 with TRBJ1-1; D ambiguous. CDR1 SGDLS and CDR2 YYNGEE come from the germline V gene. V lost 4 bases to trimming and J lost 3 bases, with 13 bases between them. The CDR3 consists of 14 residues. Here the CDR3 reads CASSPELFDTEAFF. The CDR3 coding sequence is TGTGCCAGCAGCCCGGAGCTTTTCGACACTGAAGCTTTCTTT.

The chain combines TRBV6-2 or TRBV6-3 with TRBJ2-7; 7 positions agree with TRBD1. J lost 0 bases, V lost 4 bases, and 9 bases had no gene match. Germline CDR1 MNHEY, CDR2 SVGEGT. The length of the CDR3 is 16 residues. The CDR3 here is CASSSTLGQDSYEQYV. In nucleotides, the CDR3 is TGTGCCAGCAGTTCCACCCTTGGACAGGACTCCTACGAGCAGTACGTC.